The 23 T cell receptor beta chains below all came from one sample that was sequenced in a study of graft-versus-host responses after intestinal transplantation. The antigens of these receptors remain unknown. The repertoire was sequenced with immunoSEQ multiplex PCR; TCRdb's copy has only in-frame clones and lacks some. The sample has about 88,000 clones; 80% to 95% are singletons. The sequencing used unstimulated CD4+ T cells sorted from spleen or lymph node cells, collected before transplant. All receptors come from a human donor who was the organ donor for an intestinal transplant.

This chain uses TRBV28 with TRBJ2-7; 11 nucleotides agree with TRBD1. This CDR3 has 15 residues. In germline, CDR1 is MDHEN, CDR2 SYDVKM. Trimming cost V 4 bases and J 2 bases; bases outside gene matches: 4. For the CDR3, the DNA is TGTGCCAGCAGTTCTGGGACAGGGGGTACCTACGAGCAGTACTTC. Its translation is CASSSGTGGTYEQYF. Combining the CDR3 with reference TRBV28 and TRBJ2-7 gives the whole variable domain DVKVTQSSRYLVKRTGEKVFLECVQDMDHENMFWYRQDPGLGLRLIYFSYDVKMKEKGDIPEGYSVSREKKERFSLILESASTNQTSMYLCASSSGTGGTYEQYFGPGTRLTVT.

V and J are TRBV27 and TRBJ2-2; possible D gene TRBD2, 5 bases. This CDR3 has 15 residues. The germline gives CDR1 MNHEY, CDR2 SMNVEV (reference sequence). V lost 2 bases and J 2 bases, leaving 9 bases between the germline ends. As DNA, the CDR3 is TGTGCCAGCAGTTTACGCGGGTATAACACCGGGGAGCTGTTTTTT. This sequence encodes CASSLRGYNTGELFF.

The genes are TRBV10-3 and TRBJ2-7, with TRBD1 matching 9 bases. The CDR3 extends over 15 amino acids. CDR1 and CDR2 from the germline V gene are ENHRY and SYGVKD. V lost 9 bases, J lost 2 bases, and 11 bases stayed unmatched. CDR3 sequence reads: CAIARGTGIPYEQYF. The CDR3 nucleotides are TGTGCCATAGCAAGAGGGACAGGGATTCCCTACGAGCAGTACTTC.

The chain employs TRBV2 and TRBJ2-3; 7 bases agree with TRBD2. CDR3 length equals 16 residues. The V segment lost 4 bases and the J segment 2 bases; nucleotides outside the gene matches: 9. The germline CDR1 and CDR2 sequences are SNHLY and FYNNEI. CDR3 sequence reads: CASSGASGRYTDTQYF. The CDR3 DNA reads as TGTGCCAGCAGTGGAGCTAGCGGTCGATACACAGATACGCAGTATTTT.

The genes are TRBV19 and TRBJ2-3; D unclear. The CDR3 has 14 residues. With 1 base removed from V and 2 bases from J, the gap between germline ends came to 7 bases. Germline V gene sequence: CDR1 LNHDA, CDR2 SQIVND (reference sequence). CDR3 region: CASSIGAVTDTQYF. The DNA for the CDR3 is TGTGCCAGTAGTATAGGGGCCGTCACAGATACGCAGTATTTT. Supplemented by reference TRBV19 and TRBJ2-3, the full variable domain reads DGGITQSPKYLFRKEGQNVTLSCEQNLNHDAMYWYRQDPGQGLRLIYYSQIVNDFQKGDIAEGYSVSREKKESFPLTVTSAQKNPTAFYLCASSIGAVTDTQYFGPGTRLTVL.

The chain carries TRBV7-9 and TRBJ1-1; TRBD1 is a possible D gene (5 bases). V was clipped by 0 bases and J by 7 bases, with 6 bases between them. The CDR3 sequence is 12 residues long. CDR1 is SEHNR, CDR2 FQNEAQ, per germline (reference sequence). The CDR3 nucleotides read TGTGCCAGCAGCTTAGCGGGGCGTGAAGCTTTCTTT. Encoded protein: CASSLAGREAFF.

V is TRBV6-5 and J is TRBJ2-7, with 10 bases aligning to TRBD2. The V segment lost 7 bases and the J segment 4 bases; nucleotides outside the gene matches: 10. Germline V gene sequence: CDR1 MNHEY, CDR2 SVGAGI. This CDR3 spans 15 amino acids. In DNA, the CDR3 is TGTGCCAGCACCCTACTAGCGGGGAGGACTTACGAGCAGTACTTC. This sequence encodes CASTLLAGRTYEQYF.

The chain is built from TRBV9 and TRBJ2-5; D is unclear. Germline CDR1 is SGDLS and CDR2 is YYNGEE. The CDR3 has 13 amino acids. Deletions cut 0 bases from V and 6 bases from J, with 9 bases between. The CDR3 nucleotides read TGTGCCAGCAGCGTAGCTGAAGAGCAGACCCAGTACTTC. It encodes CASSVAEEQTQYF.

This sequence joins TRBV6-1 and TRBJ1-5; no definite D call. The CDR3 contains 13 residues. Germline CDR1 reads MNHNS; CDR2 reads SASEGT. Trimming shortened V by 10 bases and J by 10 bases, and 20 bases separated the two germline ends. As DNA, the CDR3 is TGTGCCACCCGTTTTGGGCCCTCCGCCCCCCAGCATTTT. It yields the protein CATRFGPSAPQHF.

CDR3 residues: CASSLDRFYYEQYF. CDR3 DNA sequence: TGTGCCAGCAGCCTCGACAGGTTCTACTACGAGCAGTACTTC. The rearrangement joins TRBV11-2 to TRBJ2-7; possible D gene TRBD1, 6 bases. V was trimmed by 5 bases and J by 3 bases, leaving 14 bases between them. There are 14 residues in the CDR3. Germline CDR1 and CDR2: SGHAT and FQNNGV.

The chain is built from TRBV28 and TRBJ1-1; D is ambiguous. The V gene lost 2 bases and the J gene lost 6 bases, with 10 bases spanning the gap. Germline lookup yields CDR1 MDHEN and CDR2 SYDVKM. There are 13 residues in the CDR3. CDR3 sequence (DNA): TGTGCCAGCAGTTTAGACACGGGGTCTGAAGCTTTCTTT. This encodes CASSLDTGSEAFF.

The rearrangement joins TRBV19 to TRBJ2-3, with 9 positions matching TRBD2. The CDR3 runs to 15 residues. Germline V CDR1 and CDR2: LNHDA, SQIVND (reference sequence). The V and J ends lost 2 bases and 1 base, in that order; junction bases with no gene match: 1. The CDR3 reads CASSIKRGGTDTQYF. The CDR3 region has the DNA TGTGCCAGTAGTATAAAGCGGGGGGGCACAGATACGCAGTATTTT. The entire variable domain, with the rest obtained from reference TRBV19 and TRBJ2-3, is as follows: DGGITQSPKYLFRKEGQNVTLSCEQNLNHDAMYWYRQDPGQGLRLIYYSQIVNDFQKGDIAEGYSVSREKKESFPLTVTSAQKNPTAFYLCASSIKRGGTDTQYFGPGTRLTVL.

CDR3 DNA: TGTGCCAGCACAAGGGGTGTGAATGGGGATACGCAGTATTTT. Amino acids: CASTRGVNGDTQYF. This chain connects TRBV7-2 to TRBJ2-3, with D perhaps matching TRBD1 (5 bases). The length of the CDR3 is 14 residues. Trimming took off 7 bases at V and 6 bases at J, with 17 bases between the two ends. The germline V gene has CDR1 SGHTA and CDR2 FQGNSA.

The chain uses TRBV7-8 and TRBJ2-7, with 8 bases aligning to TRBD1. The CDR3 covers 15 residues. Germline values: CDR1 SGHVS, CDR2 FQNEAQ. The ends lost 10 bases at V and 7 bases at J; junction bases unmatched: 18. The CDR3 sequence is CATSTSTGAWGEQYF. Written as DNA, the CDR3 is TGTGCCACCTCGACCTCGACAGGGGCCTGGGGAGAGCAGTACTTC.

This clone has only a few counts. The CDR3 coding sequence is TGTGCCTGGAGTGTTGTAAACTATGGCTACACCTTC. Translating it yields CAWSVVNYGYTF. This chain joins TRBV30 and TRBJ1-2, with D hard to call. The CDR3 has 12 amino acids. Looked up from germline, CDR1 is GTSNPN and CDR2 is SVGIG (reference sequence). V was clipped by 0 bases and J by 2 bases, with 4 bases between them.

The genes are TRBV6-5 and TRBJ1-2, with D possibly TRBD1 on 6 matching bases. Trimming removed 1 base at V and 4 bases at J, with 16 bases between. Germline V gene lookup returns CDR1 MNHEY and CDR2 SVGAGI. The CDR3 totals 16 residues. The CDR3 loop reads CASSYFPLTGSYGYTF. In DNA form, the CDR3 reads TGTGCCAGCAGTTACTTCCCTCTTACAGGGTCCTATGGCTACACCTTC.

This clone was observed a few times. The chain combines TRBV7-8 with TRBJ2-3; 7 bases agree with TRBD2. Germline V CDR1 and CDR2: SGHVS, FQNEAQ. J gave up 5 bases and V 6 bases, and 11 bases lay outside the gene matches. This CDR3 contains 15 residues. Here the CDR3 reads CASRMRRTGGDTQYF. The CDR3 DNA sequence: TGTGCCAGCAGGATGCGGAGGACGGGGGGAGATACGCAGTATTTT.

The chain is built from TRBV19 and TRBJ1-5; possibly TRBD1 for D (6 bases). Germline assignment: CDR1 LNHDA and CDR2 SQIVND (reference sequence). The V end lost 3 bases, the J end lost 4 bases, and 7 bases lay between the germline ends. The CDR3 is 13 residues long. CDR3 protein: CASSMTGNQPQHF. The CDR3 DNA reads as TGTGCCAGTAGTATGACAGGTAATCAGCCCCAGCATTTT.

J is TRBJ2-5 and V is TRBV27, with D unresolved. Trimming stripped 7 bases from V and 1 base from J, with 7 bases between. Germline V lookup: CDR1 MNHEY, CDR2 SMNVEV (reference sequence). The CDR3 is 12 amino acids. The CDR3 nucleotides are TGTGCCAGCAAAACAGCCCAAGAGACCCAGTACTTC. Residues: CASKTAQETQYF.

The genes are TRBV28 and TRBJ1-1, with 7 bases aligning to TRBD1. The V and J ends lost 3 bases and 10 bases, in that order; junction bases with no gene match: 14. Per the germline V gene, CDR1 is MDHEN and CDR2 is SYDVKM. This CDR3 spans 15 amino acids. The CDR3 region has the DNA TGTGCCAGCAGTTTCCTTTCATTAGGGACAGTGGTAGCTTTCTTT. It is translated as CASSFLSLGTVVAFF.

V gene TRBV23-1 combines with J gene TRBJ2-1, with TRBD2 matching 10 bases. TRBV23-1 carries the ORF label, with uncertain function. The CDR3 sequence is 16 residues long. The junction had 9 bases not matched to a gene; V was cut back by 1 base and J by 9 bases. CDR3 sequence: CASSQLRAGGPAEQFF. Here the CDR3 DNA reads TGCGCCAGCAGTCAATTGAGAGCGGGAGGGCCGGCTGAGCAGTTCTTC.

The CDR3 protein is CASSLLGGTEYTGELFF. In DNA form, the CDR3 reads TGTGCCAGCAGCTTACTTGGCGGGACAGAGTACACCGGGGAGCTGTTTTTT. The rearrangement joins TRBV7-6 to TRBJ2-2; D perhaps matches TRBD1 (7 bases). This CDR3 spans 17 amino acids. Germline-derived CDR1 and CDR2 are SGHVS and FNYEAQ. V shed 2 bases and J shed 3 bases, with 16 bases lying between them.

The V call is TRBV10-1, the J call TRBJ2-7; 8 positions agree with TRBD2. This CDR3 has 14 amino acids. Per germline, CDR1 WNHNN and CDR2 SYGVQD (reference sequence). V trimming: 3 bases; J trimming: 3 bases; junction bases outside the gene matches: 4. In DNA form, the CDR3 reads TGCGCCAGCAGTGAAGGGACTAGACTCTACGAGCAGTACTTC. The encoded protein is CASSEGTRLYEQYF.